This T cell receptor (beta chain) was sequenced for a study of cytomegalovirus exposure and HLA in healthy donors (dated by TCRdb to the late 2010s). Background on the whole study: A later analysis indicated that the 100 to 150 validation repertoires were generated on the platform also employed for the approximately 700 repertoires of the first cohort. The study aimed to test whether cataloging public T cell receptors could reveal signatures of past pathogen exposure. Along with the 666-subject first cohort, a separate validation cohort of over 90 different subjects was used. The study combined high-throughput TCR immunosequencing, statistical association of individual TCRs with disease status, and machine learning to predict cytomegalovirus infection status. Study-level results and caveats: The validation cohort had no HLA typing available for a later analysis, so co-occurrence within that cohort was assessed over all 120 or so repertoires. According to the authors, the approach could potentially be generalized to other disease states and immunological phenotypes. Across donors, most TCR sequences were observed very rarely, whereas some public TCRs were present in many individuals. A later analysis found that TCRs clustered in the first cohort also tended to co-occur in the roughly 120 validation repertoires, with roughly 95% of cluster scores above 0. The study gave a list of 150 to 200 TCR beta chains associated with cytomegalovirus. Three of the identified cytomegalovirus-associated TCR beta chains were confirmed in vitro to be specific for cytomegalovirus antigens. The classifier was reported to diagnose cytomegalovirus status with high specificity and sensitivity in both the original cohort and the validation cohort.

The library was generated by the immunoSEQ multiplex PCR assay. The study's processing was this. A statistical classification framework was developed to diagnose cytomegalovirus status using the catalog of TCR beta chain sequences. In TCRdb, the immuneACCESS table is reduced to in-frame sequences with V and J assigned. These tables do not hold every clone; where another copy was compared, an unresolved V gene accounts for under half, and the others remain unexplained. V and J calls and clone size are as listed in that table; D and trimming were resolved from the DNA. For this sample the table gives some 340,000 clones, of which around 87% were detected only once. The ten top clones hold about 1.2% of the sample. Trimming removed 5 bases from V and 5 bases from J, leaving 16 bases between the germline ends. The germline V gene sets CDR1 to MDHEN and CDR2 to SYDVKM. Measured from the cysteine to the phenylalanine, the CDR3 is 14 residues long. Left in the record is the CDR3 DNA by itself, 42 bases read in frame from the first base.

Of note for this clone: Its antigen remains unidentified. Per-nucleotide qualities are absent, and no much larger clonotype sits a single base away.

Separate from the approximately 670-subject first cohort, the validation cohort of about 130 subjects was the group to which the donors belonged. The origin of this receptor is a woman aged 30 to 39 in good health and CMV-seropositive. Sample: PBMCs. This chain joins TRBV28 to TRBJ2-7; the best D guess is TRBD2, with 5 bases matching. Here is the DNA: TGTGCCAGCAGTCCATCGGTACCCGGGAACGAGCAGTACTTC. Its protein reads: CASSPSVPGNEQYF.